The present TCR beta chain was sequenced within a study of cytomegalovirus exposure and HLA in healthy donors. Study results and limitations: Reports described diagnosis of cytomegalovirus status by the classifier as highly specific and sensitive.

This table comes from immunoSEQ multiplex PCR, and its TCRdb copy is limited to in-frame clones, with some not included. The repertoire has about 180,000 clones, 85% of them found once; the top ten carry around a sixth. As for this clone: Its antigen is undetermined.

The CDR3 is 17 amino acids. CDR1 and CDR2 (germline): PRHDT, FYEKMQ (reference sequence). The junction had 5 bases not matched to a gene; V was cut back by 0 bases and J by 4 bases. The sequenced sample was PBMCs. This receptor was taken from a young man in good health and CMV-seropositive. The V call is TRBV13, the J call TRBJ2-7; TRBD2 matches at 14 bases. The CDR3 nucleotides are TGTGCCAGCAGCTTAGGGGCCGGACTAGCGGGAGGTTACGAGCAGTACTTC. The encoded protein is CASSLGAGLAGGYEQYF.